The clone carrying this T cell receptor (beta chain) is labeled medium-sized. This sample is part of a study of CD4 and CD8 cells across lung adenocarcinoma regions. This CDR3 comprises 20 residues. The V gene's germline CDR1 is MNHEY and CDR2 SVGAGI. Donors had localized lung adenocarcinoma, a non-small cell lung cancer. TCRdb re-analysed the PCR reads in MiXCR, keeping a single row per CDR3 protein. The sample includes roughly 7,100 distinct CDR3 sequences, approximately 45% seen only once; the top ten take around 30%. The receptor comes from a male donor with lung adenocarcinoma. The CD4 and CD8 labels of this study may be unreliable. This chain links TRBV6-5 with TRBJ2-1, with 8 bases identical to TRBD1. Judging by the DNA end, TRBJ2-7 fits better; the J call may be wrong. Sequences were obtained from CD4+ T cells from the margin of a lung tumor. The CDR3 region is CASSYVTGGLLSAYSYEQYF. The DNA for the CDR3 is TGTGCCAGCAGTTACGTCACAGGGGGTCTGCTCTCTGCCTACTCCTACGAGCAGTACTTC.